The 24 T cell receptor beta chains below all came from one sample that was sequenced in a study of cytomegalovirus exposure and HLA in healthy donors. PCR primers comprised 60 Vbeta and 13 Jbeta primers. Sequencing was performed with immunoSEQ multiplex PCR; in TCRdb, only in-frame clones are kept and a portion is missing. The sample lists more than 95,000 clones; about 80% were seen once. Specimen: PBMCs. Receptors originate from a woman aged 40 to 50 in good health and CMV-seronegative.

J is TRBJ2-1 and V is TRBV6-1, with D unclear. V was clipped by 0 bases and J by 5 bases, with 2 bases between them. The germline V gene encodes CDR1 MNHNS and CDR2 SASEGT. The CDR3 loop spans 12 amino acids. Here the CDR3 reads CASSEADNEQFF. For the CDR3, the DNA is TGTGCCAGCAGTGAAGCCGACAATGAGCAGTTCTTC.

This chain uses TRBV19 with TRBJ2-3, with a weak D call TRBD2 (5 bases). The CDR3 sequence is 11 residues long. Germline V CDR1 and CDR2: LNHDA, SQIVND (reference sequence). V was clipped by 3 bases and J by 8 bases, with 6 bases between them. CDR3 amino acids: CASSMEATQYF. CDR3 DNA: TGTGCCAGTAGTATGGAGGCTACGCAGTATTTT.

J is TRBJ2-7 and V is TRBV2, with 11 bases matching TRBD2. Germline lookup yields CDR1 SNHLY and CDR2 FYNNEI. Trimming cost V 10 bases and J 4 bases; bases outside gene matches: 12. The CDR3 runs to 15 residues. This CDR3 is CATKPRGLADYEQYF. The CDR3 nucleotides read TGTGCCACCAAACCCCGGGGACTAGCGGATTACGAGCAGTACTTC.

This clone occurred once. This chain joins TRBV28 and TRBJ2-5; D is unclear. The J call could be wrong; TRBJ2-7 is a better fit for the DNA end. The CDR3 loop spans 12 amino acids. The germline CDR1 and CDR2 sequences are MDHEN and SYDVKM. CDR3 nucleotides: TGTGCCACCACTACCTACTCCTACGAGCAGTACTTC. It is translated as CATTTYSYEQYF.

The J gene is TRBJ1-1, the V gene TRBV27; maybe TRBD1 (5 bases). There are 14 residues in the CDR3. The germline V gene encodes CDR1 MNHEY and CDR2 SMNVEV (reference sequence). With 5 bases removed from V and 3 bases from J, the gap between germline ends came to 13 bases. The CDR3, as DNA: TGTGCCAGCAGTATTAGGGGCCCGGACACTGAAGCTTTCTTT. It specifies CASSIRGPDTEAFF.

V usage is TRBV27 and J usage is TRBJ1-2, with TRBD1 matching over 9 bases. The V gene end was trimmed by 4 bases and the J gene end by 8 bases; junction bases not matched to a gene: 8. CDR3 size: 14 residues. Looked up from germline, CDR1 is MNHEY and CDR2 is SMNVEV (reference sequence). The CDR3 here is CASSSIGTGKGYTF. In nucleotides, the CDR3 is TGTGCCAGCAGTTCAATCGGGACAGGGAAGGGCTACACCTTC.

V is TRBV27 and J is TRBJ1-1, with D unclear. The CDR3 consists of 14 residues. V lost 7 bases and J lost 0, with 12 bases in between. CDR1 and CDR2 (germline): MNHEY, SMNVEV (reference sequence). CDR3 bases: TGTGCCAGCACGTCCGGGATAATGAACACTGAAGCTTTCTTT. It yields the protein CASTSGIMNTEAFF.

The genes are TRBV5-5 and TRBJ1-5; TRBD1 agrees at 7 bases. J gave up 2 bases and V 4 bases, and 3 bases lay outside the gene matches. CDR1 SGHKS and CDR2 YYEKEE come from the germline V gene (reference sequence). The CDR3 runs to 14 residues. The CDR3 here is CASSVTGGNQPQHF. The CDR3 coding sequence is TGTGCCAGCAGCGTAACAGGGGGCAATCAGCCCCAGCATTTT.

The chain recombines TRBV27 with TRBJ2-1, with 7 positions matching TRBD1. The CDR3 length is 14 residues. Germline V CDR1 and CDR2: MNHEY, SMNVEV (reference sequence). The J segment lost 6 bases and the V segment lost 0 bases, leaving 2 bases of the junction unmatched. CDR3 protein: CASSLSTGVNEQFF. In nucleotides, the CDR3 is TGTGCCAGCAGTTTATCTACAGGGGTCAATGAGCAGTTCTTC.

This clone was observed a single time. The V and J genes are TRBV7-9 and TRBJ1-5; tentative D call: TRBD1 (5 bases). Trimming cost V 5 bases and J 6 bases, with 14 bases left between them. Germline V CDR1 and CDR2: SEHNR, FQNEAQ (reference sequence). CDR3 length equals 14 residues. Here the CDR3 DNA reads TGTGCCAGCAGCCGCGGAGCGGGGGTTCAGCCCCAGCATTTT. Translated, it gives CASSRGAGVQPQHF.

This clone was recorded once. Its ends do not fully match the called genes, so a read error is possible. V usage is TRBV7-9 and J usage is TRBJ2-1; D is possibly TRBD1 (6 bases). This CDR3 region has 16 residues. CDR1 and CDR2 from the germline V gene are SEHNR and FQNEAQ (reference sequence). CDR3 region: CSSSQVQGRILNEQFF. CDR3 DNA sequence: TGTTCCAGCAGCCAAGTACAGGGCCGAATCCTCAATGAGCAGTTCTTC.

Concerning this clone itself: Other nucleotide sequences in the sample specify the same CDR3. The chain combines TRBV7-3 with TRBJ2-7; 7 nucleotides agree with TRBD2. Per the germline V gene, CDR1 is SGHTA and CDR2 is FQGTGA. This CDR3 is 14 amino acids long. The J segment lost 1 base and the V segment lost 6 bases, leaving 6 bases of the junction unmatched. CDR3 loop: CASSKRDFSYEQYF. The DNA for the CDR3 is TGTGCCAGCAGTAAGCGGGACTTTTCCTACGAGCAGTACTTC.

The J gene is TRBJ2-1, the V gene TRBV7-6; 10 bases line up with TRBD2. CDR3 length equals 16 residues. Germline V gives CDR1 SGHVS, CDR2 FNYEAQ. The V segment lost 1 base and the J segment 7 bases; nucleotides outside the gene matches: 7. The CDR3 is CASSLVSGLARNEQFF. Here the CDR3 DNA reads TGTGCCAGCAGCTTAGTCTCGGGACTAGCGCGAAATGAGCAGTTCTTC.

The V and J genes are TRBV7-2 and TRBJ2-1, with D hard to call. The germline V and J ends were trimmed by 3 bases and 6 bases, with 3 bases remaining between them. Germline values: CDR1 SGHTA, CDR2 FQGNSA. The CDR3 is made up of 11 amino acids. The CDR3 DNA sequence: TGTGCCAGCAGCTTTCTCAATGAGCAGTTCTTC. Residues: CASSFLNEQFF.

This CDR3 is CASSPTSGRGDEQFF. In DNA form, the CDR3 reads TGTGCCAGCAGCCCCACTAGCGGGAGGGGCGATGAGCAGTTCTTC. The chain recombines TRBV9 with TRBJ2-1, with 13 bases aligning to TRBD2. V was clipped by 4 bases and J by 8 bases; unmatched bases: 6. Per the germline V gene, CDR1 is SGDLS and CDR2 is YYNGEE. The CDR3 is 15 residues long.

This chain joins TRBV29-1 and TRBJ2-7, with D possibly matching TRBD1 (7 bases). This CDR3 is built from 13 residues. Germline V gene lookup returns CDR1 SQVTM and CDR2 ANQGSEA. V shed 4 bases and J shed 3 bases, with 13 bases lying between them. CDR3 region: CSVAQGGFYEQYF. For the CDR3, the DNA is TGCAGCGTTGCTCAGGGGGGATTCTACGAGCAGTACTTC.

The chain couples TRBV7-2 to TRBJ2-2; D perhaps matches TRBD2 (6 bases). Germline V gene sequence: CDR1 SGHTA, CDR2 FQGNSA. Trimming removed 8 bases at V and 4 bases at J, with 14 bases between. This CDR3 comprises 14 residues. CDR3 amino acids: CASCPLGGTGELFF. For the CDR3, the DNA is TGTGCCAGCTGTCCGTTGGGGGGCACCGGGGAGCTGTTTTTT.

The V call is TRBV30, the J call TRBJ2-1; 8 nucleotides match TRBD2. The trim removed 3 bases at V and 4 bases at J, leaving 11 bases unmatched. CDR3 length: 16 amino acids. Germline CDR1 GTSNPN, CDR2 SVGIG (reference sequence). Written as DNA, the CDR3 is TGTGCCTGGAGGACGATAACTAGCGGAGGATACAATGAGCAGTTCTTC. Protein sequence: CAWRTITSGGYNEQFF.

This chain joins TRBV5-1 and TRBJ1-1; 7 nucleotides line up with TRBD1. This CDR3 is 12 amino acids long. V dropped 0 bases and J dropped 8; count of bases not matched to a gene: 1. Germline V gene data show CDR1 as SGHRS and CDR2 as YFSETQ. The CDR3 reads CASSLVQGEAFF. In nucleotides, the CDR3 is TGCGCCAGCAGCTTGGTACAGGGGGAAGCTTTCTTT.

About this clone: A read error is likely here: a far larger clone is one base away. CDR3 loop: CASSLGDRESCTF. The CDR3, as DNA: TGTGCCAGCAGCTTGGGGGACAGGGAGAGTTGCACCTTC. The chain links TRBV5-6 to TRBJ1-2; 9 bases are a match to TRBD1. CDR3 length equals 13 residues. The germline CDR1 and CDR2 sequences are SGHDT and YYEEEE. V gave up 0 bases and J gave up 13 bases; unmatched junction bases: 7.

The rearrangement uses TRBV13 and TRBJ2-7; D is undetermined. V gave up 0 bases and J gave up 2 bases, with 5 bases separating them. The CDR3 covers 13 residues. Germline V gene lookup returns CDR1 PRHDT and CDR2 FYEKMQ (reference sequence). CDR3 DNA: TGTGCCAGCAGCTTAGGTGGCCCCTACGAGCAGTACTTC. It yields the protein CASSLGGPYEQYF.

The CDR3 loop reads CASSQDNGATDTQYF. The CDR3 DNA follows: TGCGCCAGCAGCCAAGATAACGGAGCCACAGATACGCAGTATTTT. The chain combines TRBV4-3 with TRBJ2-3; D is ambiguous. The CDR3 is 15 amino acids. The germline gives CDR1 LGHNA, CDR2 YSLEER. V lost 0 bases and J 2 bases, leaving 9 bases between the germline ends.

This clone was seen only a few times. The rearrangement links TRBV29-1 to TRBJ2-7, with a possible D match to TRBD1 (5 bases). Germline CDR1 reads SQVTM; CDR2 reads ANQGSEA. The CDR3 is 13 residues long. The V gene lost 1 base and the J gene lost 4 bases, with 11 bases spanning the gap. The CDR3 DNA sequence: TGCAGCGTTGAAGGAAGCAGGGCGTACGAGCAGTACTTC. This encodes CSVEGSRAYEQYF.

This clone occurred a few times. The V and J genes are TRBV5-1 and TRBJ1-2, with 7 bases fitting TRBD1. V gave up 5 bases and J gave up 4 bases; unmatched junction bases: 8. CDR3 size: 14 residues. Germline V gene sequence: CDR1 SGHRS, CDR2 YFSETQ. The CDR3 is CASRRMTGTYGYTF. DNA of the CDR3: TGCGCCAGCAGGAGGATGACAGGGACCTATGGCTACACCTTC.